A single sample gave rise to the 17 T cell receptor beta chains below, sequenced in a study of cytomegalovirus exposure and HLA in healthy donors. The PCR employed 60 Vbeta primers together with 13 Jbeta primers. Assay: immunoSEQ multiplex PCR; the TCRdb copy retains only in-frame clones and omits some. The sample lists about 170,000 clones; over 65% were seen once. Material: PBMCs. The receptor set was obtained from a young woman in good health and CMV-seropositive.

V is TRBV11-3 and J is TRBJ2-5; maybe TRBD2 (5 bases). The CDR3 runs to 16 residues. In germline, CDR1 is SGHNT, CDR2 YENEEA. Trimming removed 4 bases from V and 5 bases from J, with 20 bases in between. The CDR3 is CASSSRLTRVGETQYF. The CDR3 DNA sequence: TGTGCCAGCAGCTCGCGCTTAACTAGGGTTGGGGAGACCCAGTACTTC.

This clone was seen once. The rearrangement uses TRBV4-1 and TRBJ1-5; no clear D gene. The CDR3 totals 14 residues. V lost 0 bases and J lost 2, with 5 bases in between. CDR1 and CDR2 from the germline V gene are MGHRA and YSYEKL. The CDR3 nucleotides read TGCGCCAGCAGCCAAGAAACAGGCAATCAGCCCCAGCATTTT. Protein product: CASSQETGNQPQHF.

The chain carries TRBV27 and TRBJ2-7; 7 positions agree with TRBD2. Looked up from germline, CDR1 is MNHEY and CDR2 is SMNVEV (reference sequence). Trimming removed 2 bases from V and 6 bases from J; junction bases left unmatched: 10. CDR3 length: 15 amino acids. The CDR3 protein is CASSLGVAGRGEQYF. The CDR3 DNA is TGTGCCAGCAGTTTAGGGGTAGCGGGTAGGGGCGAGCAGTACTTC.

The V and J genes are TRBV5-1 and TRBJ2-5; D possibly corresponds to TRBD2 (7 bases). This CDR3 spans 17 amino acids. Trimming removed 4 bases from V and 0 bases from J, with 19 bases in between. Germline loops: CDR1 SGHRS, CDR2 YFSETQ. As DNA, the CDR3 is TGCGCCAGCAGCCATGAGGGGGGGAATTGGTACCAAGAGACCCAGTACTTC. Translated: CASSHEGGNWYQETQYF.

The CDR3 region is CASSYEAGRQPQHF. In DNA, the CDR3 is TGTGCCAGCAGTTACGAGGCAGGGAGGCAGCCCCAGCATTTT. The rearrangement joins TRBV6-5 to TRBJ1-5, with a weak D call TRBD1 (5 bases). V shed 2 bases and J shed 7 bases, with 12 bases lying between them. CDR3 length: 14 amino acids. Germline V lookup: CDR1 MNHEY, CDR2 SVGAGI.

DNA of the CDR3: TGTGCCAGTAGTATTTTAGGACAGGGGATACAGCCCCAGCATTTT. Residues: CASSILGQGIQPQHF. V usage is TRBV19 and J usage is TRBJ1-5; 9 nucleotides agree with TRBD1. The CDR3 spans 15 residues. Germline trimming cut 3 bases from V and 7 bases from J; bases unmatched to any gene: 7. Germline V gene data show CDR1 as LNHDA and CDR2 as SQIVND (reference sequence).

The count of this clone is one. This rearrangement joins TRBV5-1 to TRBJ2-3, with a weak D call TRBD1 (6 bases). This CDR3 has 16 residues. The germline CDR1 and CDR2 sequences are SGHRS and YFSETQ. Trimming pared 0 bases from V and 2 bases from J, leaving 13 bases between. CDR3 sequence (DNA): TGCGCCAGCAGCTTGGGGGCAGGGGTGAACACAGATACGCAGTATTTT. Its translation: CASSLGAGVNTDTQYF. The entire variable domain, with the rest obtained from reference TRBV5-1 and TRBJ2-3, is as follows: KAGVTQTPRYLIKTRGQQVTLSCSPISGHRSVSWYQQTPGQGLQFLFEYFSETQRNKGNFPGRFSGRQFSNSRSEMNVSTLELGDSALYLCASSLGAGVNTDTQYFGPGTRLTVL.

This chain uses TRBV5-6 with TRBJ2-3; 10 bases are shared with TRBD2. Germline-derived CDR1 and CDR2 are SGHDT and YYEEEE. CDR3 length: 16 residues. With 0 bases clipped from V and 8 bases from J, the junction kept 9 bases outside the gene matches. CDR3 in DNA: TGTGCCAGCAGCTTGGGCACTAGCGGGACATCCGGTACGCAGTATTTT. As protein: CASSLGTSGTSGTQYF.

Only a few counts were recorded for this clone. This chain joins TRBV19 and TRBJ1-1; possible D gene TRBD1, 5 bases. The CDR3 loop spans 12 amino acids. V dropped 6 bases and J dropped 11 bases, with 16 bases sitting between them. The germline V gene has CDR1 LNHDA and CDR2 SQIVND (reference sequence). CDR3 residues: CASSKDIGGAFF. CDR3 in DNA: TGTGCCAGTAGCAAGGACATCGGGGGGGCTTTCTTT.

The chain employs TRBV29-1 and TRBJ2-1, with 9 bases aligning to TRBD2. Germline lookup yields CDR1 SQVTM and CDR2 ANQGSEA. V shed 3 bases and J 6 bases; nucleotides not matched to a gene: 0. The CDR3 consists of 12 residues. The CDR3 is CSVERGGNEQFF. The CDR3 coding sequence is TGCAGCGTTGAGCGGGGGGGCAATGAGCAGTTCTTC.

V and J are TRBV5-1 and TRBJ2-3; TRBD2 aligns across 11 bases. With 0 bases clipped from V and 6 bases from J, the junction kept 9 bases outside the gene matches. The CDR3 is made up of 17 amino acids. Germline V gene lookup returns CDR1 SGHRS and CDR2 YFSETQ. The CDR3 sequence: CASSLGTLAGGRDTQYF. CDR3 sequence (DNA): TGCGCCAGCAGCTTGGGGACCCTAGCGGGAGGTCGCGATACGCAGTATTTT.

This clone was recorded a few times. CDR3 sequence: CASSRDNSYEQYF. The DNA for the CDR3 is TGTGCCAGCAGCCGGGACAACTCCTACGAGCAGTACTTC. The chain links TRBV7-9 to TRBJ2-7, with a possible D match to TRBD1 (6 bases). From germline, CDR1 is SEHNR and CDR2 FQNEAQ (reference sequence). The CDR3 totals 13 residues. V was cut by 5 bases and J by 0 bases, with 8 bases left in between. Full variable domain (rest looked up from reference TRBV7-9 and TRBJ2-7): DTGVSQNPRHKITKRGQNVTFRCDPISEHNRLYWYRQTLGQGPEFLTYFQNEAQLEKSRLLSDRFSAERPKGSFSTLEIQRTEQGDSAMYLCASSRDNSYEQYFGPGTRLTVT.

The V gene is TRBV28, the J gene TRBJ2-5, with TRBD1 identical over 9 bases. CDR1 and CDR2 from the germline V gene are MDHEN and SYDVKM. V shed 11 bases, J shed 5 bases, and the junction held 12 bases outside the gene matches. There are 14 residues in the CDR3. The CDR3 is CAGQGGQGGETQYF. In DNA form, the CDR3 reads TGTGCCGGCCAGGGGGGACAGGGTGGCGAGACCCAGTACTTC. The whole variable domain, remainder taken from reference TRBV28 and TRBJ2-5, is DVKVTQSSRYLVKRTGEKVFLECVQDMDHENMFWYRQDPGLGLRLIYFSYDVKMKEKGDIPEGYSVSREKKERFSLILESASTNQTSMYLCAGQGGQGGETQYFGPGTRLLVL.

The rearrangement links TRBV4-1 to TRBJ2-3; 8 bases are shared with TRBD2. The J segment lost 4 bases and the V segment lost 5 bases, leaving 11 bases of the junction unmatched. This CDR3 spans 16 amino acids. Per the germline V gene, CDR1 is MGHRA and CDR2 is YSYEKL. CDR3 sequence reads: CASSDSGAGRADTQYF. As DNA, the CDR3 is TGCGCCAGCAGCGATTCGGGGGCCGGGAGGGCAGATACGCAGTATTTT.

This chain uses TRBV4-1 with TRBJ2-7; a possible D gene is TRBD2 (5 bases). Germline-derived CDR1 and CDR2 are MGHRA and YSYEKL. CDR3 length: 14 amino acids. Trimming stripped 0 bases from V and 6 bases from J, with 12 bases between. The CDR3 coding sequence is TGCGCCAGCAGCCAAGAATTACGCGGGCTCGAGCAGTACTTC. Translating gives CASSQELRGLEQYF.

The chain has TRBV29-1 and TRBJ1-2, with no clear D. V gave up 4 bases and J gave up 14 bases, with 14 bases separating them. The CDR3 has 10 amino acids. The germline V gene encodes CDR1 SQVTM and CDR2 ANQGSEA. The CDR3 coding sequence is TGCAGCGTTGGGTTACGAGGCGGGACCTTC. Protein sequence: CSVGLRGGTF.

Comment on this clone: The same CDR3 also results from other DNA sequences found in this sample. The rearrangement joins TRBV2 to TRBJ2-1, with D tentatively TRBD2 (5 bases). Germline V lookup: CDR1 SNHLY, CDR2 FYNNEI. The V end was cut by 5 bases, the J end by 13 bases, with 15 bases between. This CDR3 has 12 residues. CDR3 DNA: TGTGCCAGCAGTTGGGGAGTGGTTGAACAGTTCTTC. It translates to CASSWGVVEQFF.